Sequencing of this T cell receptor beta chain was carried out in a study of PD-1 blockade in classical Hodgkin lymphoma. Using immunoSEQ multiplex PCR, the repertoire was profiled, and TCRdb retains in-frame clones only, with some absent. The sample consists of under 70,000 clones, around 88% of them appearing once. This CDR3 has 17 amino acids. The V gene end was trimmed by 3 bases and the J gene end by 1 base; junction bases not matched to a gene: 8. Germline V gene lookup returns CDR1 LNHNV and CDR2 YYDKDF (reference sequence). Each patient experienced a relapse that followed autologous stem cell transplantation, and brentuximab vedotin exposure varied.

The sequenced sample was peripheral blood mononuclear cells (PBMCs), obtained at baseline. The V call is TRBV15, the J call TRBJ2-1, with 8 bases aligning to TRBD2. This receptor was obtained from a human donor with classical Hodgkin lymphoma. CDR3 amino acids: CATSSKVSGISYNEQFF. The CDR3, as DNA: TGTGCCACCAGCAGTAAGGTTAGCGGGATATCCTACAATGAGCAGTTCTTC.